This T cell receptor beta chain was recorded in a study of cytomegalovirus exposure and HLA in healthy donors. Study overall: Early released data had 80 million or so unique TCRs, all coming from HLA-typed donors. Whole-study findings and limits: Cytomegalovirus-associated status was assigned to around 160 TCR beta chains. Later work found that TCR association rates differed between HLA loci; DRB1 had the most and HLA-C the fewest.

The primer mix had 60 Vbeta and 13 Jbeta primers. The table came from immunoSEQ multiplex PCR; TCRdb's copy has only in-frame clones and leaves some out. The table lists about 150,000 clones, about two thirds of them singletons. When sampled, the donors appeared nominally healthy, though they likely had unrecorded immune exposures. CDR1 is MGHRA and CDR2 is YSYEKL in the germline V gene. The CDR3 has 13 amino acids. Trimming took 4 bases from V and 4 from J, leaving 8 bases between them. Points on this clone: Its antigen is still unknown.

The V gene is TRBV4-1, the J gene TRBJ1-5, with D hard to call. Sequences were obtained from PBMCs. The receptor was isolated from a woman in her sixties in good health and CMV-seropositive. This CDR3 reads CASSPRRNQPQHF. CDR3 bases: TGCGCCAGCAGCCCCCGCAGAAATCAGCCCCAGCATTTT.